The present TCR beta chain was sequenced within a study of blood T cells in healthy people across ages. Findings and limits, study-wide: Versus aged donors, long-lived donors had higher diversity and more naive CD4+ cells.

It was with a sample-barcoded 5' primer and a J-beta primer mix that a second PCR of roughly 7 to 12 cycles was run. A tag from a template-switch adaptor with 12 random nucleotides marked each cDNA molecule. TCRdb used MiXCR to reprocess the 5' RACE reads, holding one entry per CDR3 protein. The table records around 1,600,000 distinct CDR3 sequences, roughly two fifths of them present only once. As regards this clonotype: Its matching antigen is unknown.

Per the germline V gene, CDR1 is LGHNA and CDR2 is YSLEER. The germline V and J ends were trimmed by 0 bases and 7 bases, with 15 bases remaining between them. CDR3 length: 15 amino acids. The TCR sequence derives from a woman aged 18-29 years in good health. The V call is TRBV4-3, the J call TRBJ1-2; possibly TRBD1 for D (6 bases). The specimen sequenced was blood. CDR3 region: CASSQDRRGPVGYTF. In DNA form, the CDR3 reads TGCGCCAGCAGCCAAGATCGCAGGGGTCCCGTTGGCTACACCTTC.